The 21 T cell receptor beta chains in this list originate from one sample, sequenced in a study of T cells in Graves' hyperthyroidism and ophthalmopathy. Using RNA transcripts as the source, TCR beta CDR3 regions were amplified. HTBI primers were used for first-round RT-PCR of the TCR CDR3. MiXCR was run by TCRdb on the multiplex PCR reads, yielding one entry per CDR3 protein. This table holds some 700,000 distinct CDR3 sequences, 17% found once. Sequencing was carried out using blood. The source of these receptors is a middle-aged man with Graves' hyperthyroidism.

This clonotype was seen a few times. V and J are TRBV24-1 and TRBJ2-2, with 8 bases matching TRBD2. J gave up 6 bases and V 9 bases, and 5 bases lay outside the gene matches. Germline V gene sequence: CDR1 KGHDR, CDR2 SFDVKD. This CDR3 has 13 amino acids. The CDR3 coding sequence is TGTGCCACCGGCCCCGGGAGGGCCGGGGAGCTGTTTTTT. Translation gives CATGPGRAGELFF.

This chain links TRBV29-1 with TRBJ2-2; 7 bases are shared with TRBD2. The J segment lost 6 bases and the V segment lost 3 bases, leaving 7 bases of the junction unmatched. This CDR3 is 14 amino acids long. Per germline, CDR1 SQVTM and CDR2 ANQGSEA. The DNA of the CDR3 is TGCAGCGTTGATGGCGGGAGTATTTCCGGGGAGCTGTTTTTT. This encodes CSVDGGSISGELFF.

The table lists this clonotype with a few counts. V gene TRBV9 combines with J gene TRBJ2-2; 7 bases align to TRBD2. The J segment lost 5 bases and the V segment lost 1 base, leaving 5 bases of the junction unmatched. Germline CDR1 is SGDLS and CDR2 is YYNGEE. CDR3 size: 15 residues. CDR3 DNA sequence: TGTGCCAGCAGCGTAAACGGGAGGAAAACCGGGGAGCTGTTTTTT. Its protein is CASSVNGRKTGELFF.

Many counts were recorded for this clonotype. This chain joins TRBV7-8 and TRBJ2-1; 9 bases are a match to TRBD2. Germline trimming cut 5 bases from V and 4 bases from J; bases unmatched to any gene: 12. The germline V gene has CDR1 SGHVS and CDR2 FQNEAQ. This CDR3 is built from 17 residues. CDR3 bases: TGTGCCAGCAGCGGAGACCCGGGACTAGCTTCGTACAATGAGCAGTTCTTC. Its protein product is CASSGDPGLASYNEQFF.

This clonotype has just a few counts. The chain joins TRBV7-9 to TRBJ2-4; 10 bases fit TRBD2. The CDR3 is made up of 17 amino acids. Germline V gives CDR1 SEHNR, CDR2 FQNEAQ (reference sequence). The ends lost 3 bases at V and 0 bases at J; junction bases unmatched: 5. CDR3 coding DNA: TGTGCCAGCAGCTTGGTAGCGGGAGGACTAGCCAAAAACATTCAGTACTTC. Encoded protein: CASSLVAGGLAKNIQYF.

This clonotype was picked up a small number of times. This chain connects TRBV28 to TRBJ1-5; 8 positions agree with TRBD1. V was pared by 5 bases and J by 10 bases, with 7 bases of the junction left unmatched. Germline values: CDR1 MDHEN, CDR2 SYDVKM. This CDR3 region has 13 residues. The CDR3 spells CASSKGQGRPQHF. The CDR3 nucleotides are TGTGCCAGCAGTAAAGGACAGGGAAGACCCCAGCATTTT.

The rearrangement uses TRBV5-1 and TRBJ2-3; no reliable D call. CDR3 length: 15 amino acids. With 1 base removed from V and 1 base from J, the gap between germline ends came to 10 bases. Germline V gives CDR1 SGHRS, CDR2 YFSETQ. The CDR3 protein is CASSLSADGTDTQYF. The CDR3 DNA sequence: TGCGCCAGCAGCTTGTCTGCAGATGGCACAGATACGCAGTATTTT.

This clonotype was counted at least ten times. The chain is built from TRBV7-9 and TRBJ1-1; no clear D. This CDR3 has 14 residues. The V gene lost 5 bases and the J gene lost 4 bases, with 14 bases spanning the gap. The germline V gene encodes CDR1 SEHNR and CDR2 FQNEAQ (reference sequence). CDR3 in amino acids: CASSTGEGSTEAFF. CDR3 bases: TGTGCCAGCAGCACGGGAGAAGGTAGCACTGAAGCTTTCTTT.

In its sample, this clonotype was seen a few times. The CDR3 loop reads CASREGPLNTEAFF. Here the CDR3 DNA reads TGTGCCAGCAGGGAGGGACCGCTGAACACTGAAGCTTTCTTT. The chain couples TRBV25-1 to TRBJ1-1, with D possibly TRBD1 on 5 matching bases. The length of the CDR3 is 14 residues. Per the germline V gene, CDR1 is MGHDK and CDR2 is SYGVNS. V lost 6 bases and J 0 bases, leaving 11 bases between the germline ends.

This clonotype was recorded many times. CDR3 bases: TGTGCTAGTGGTTGGACAGGGGCTCTTGGGAACCCCTACCAAGAGACCCAGTACTTC. Encoded protein: CASGWTGALGNPYQETQYF. The chain links TRBV12-5 to TRBJ2-5, with 9 bases aligning to TRBD1. Germline CDR1 and CDR2: LGHNT and FRNRAP. The CDR3 extends over 19 amino acids. V trimming: 4 bases; J trimming: 0 bases; junction bases outside the gene matches: 15.

The rearrangement joins TRBV10-2 to TRBJ2-3; D may be TRBD1 (6 bases). CDR3 length: 14 residues. Per the germline V gene, CDR1 is WSHSY and CDR2 is SAAADI. Trimming shortened V by 2 bases and J by 0 bases, and 6 bases separated the two germline ends. DNA of the CDR3: TGCGCCAGCAGTGAGAGGGGGAGCACAGATACGCAGTATTTT. As protein: CASSERGSTDTQYF.

The chain joins TRBV7-9 to TRBJ1-2; 7 nucleotides match TRBD1. The V gene's germline CDR1 is SEHNR and CDR2 FQNEAQ (reference sequence). There are 14 residues in the CDR3. The V and J ends lost 5 bases and 2 bases, in that order; junction bases with no gene match: 5. This chain's CDR3 is CASSKRQGNYGYTF. The CDR3 nucleotides are TGTGCCAGCAGCAAAAGACAGGGCAACTATGGCTACACCTTC.

This clonotype was picked up many times. The rearrangement joins TRBV2 to TRBJ2-3; 9 bases are shared with TRBD2. The CDR3 sequence is 14 residues long. The germline V gene encodes CDR1 SNHLY and CDR2 FYNNEI. With 6 bases clipped from V and 6 bases from J, the junction kept 7 bases outside the gene matches. The DNA for the CDR3 is TGTGCCAGCAGCTCAGCGGGAGGCTACGATACGCAGTATTTT. The encoded protein is CASSSAGGYDTQYF.

This clonotype was found a few times. The CDR3, as DNA: TGTGCCAGTAGTAACCATGGGCGTTACAATGAGCAGTTCTTC. Its translation is CASSNHGRYNEQFF. The gene calls are TRBV19 and TRBJ2-1, with D uncertain. CDR3 length: 14 amino acids. Trimming shortened V by 4 bases and J by 4 bases, and 11 bases separated the two germline ends. Germline assignment: CDR1 LNHDA and CDR2 SQIVND (reference sequence).

Ten or more counts support this clonotype. The gene calls are TRBV9 and TRBJ1-5; TRBD1 might be the D (6 bases). With 2 bases removed from V and 4 bases from J, the gap between germline ends came to 13 bases. CDR1 is SGDLS, CDR2 YYNGEE, per germline. CDR3 length equals 15 residues. As DNA, the CDR3 is TGTGCCAGCAGCGTGACGGACAGCCTAAATCAGCCCCAGCATTTT. Amino acids: CASSVTDSLNQPQHF.

This chain links TRBV9 with TRBJ1-2; a possible D gene is TRBD1 (5 bases). Germline CDR1 SGDLS, CDR2 YYNGEE. This CDR3 has 15 residues. Trimming removed 4 bases from V and 5 bases from J, with 18 bases in between. DNA of the CDR3: TGTGCCAGCAGCATAGGGGACGGCCTGGGGTATGGCTACACCTTC. Its protein is CASSIGDGLGYGYTF.

This chain joins TRBV7-8 and TRBJ1-4, with a weak D call TRBD1 (6 bases). Trimming pared 5 bases from V and 1 base from J, leaving 11 bases between. Germline V gene data show CDR1 as SGHVS and CDR2 as FQNEAQ. The CDR3 covers 15 residues. The DNA for the CDR3 is TGTGCCAGCAGCCAACCCAGGGGAACTAATGAAAAACTGTTTTTT. Translating gives CASSQPRGTNEKLFF.

There are a few counts of this clonotype. V usage is TRBV20-1 and J usage is TRBJ1-1, with no clear D. Germline V CDR1 and CDR2: DFQATT, SNEGSKA (reference sequence). The CDR3 has 14 amino acids. V lost 3 bases to trimming and J lost 0 bases, with 11 bases between them. CDR3 nucleotides: TGCAGTGCTAGTAAGGGCGGGATGAACACTGAAGCTTTCTTT. This codes for CSASKGGMNTEAFF.

This clonotype was seen many times. This sequence joins TRBV11-2 and TRBJ2-1; D is unclear. The V and J ends lost 6 bases and 5 bases respectively, with 11 bases between them. This CDR3 region has 13 residues. The germline V gene encodes CDR1 SGHAT and CDR2 FQNNGV. The chain's CDR3 is CASRLSQNNEQFF. CDR3 nucleotide sequence: TGTGCCAGCAGGTTATCCCAGAACAATGAGCAGTTCTTC.

This clonotype was recorded at least ten times. This chain joins TRBV28 and TRBJ2-7; the match to TRBD1 covers 8 bases. V lost 5 bases and J lost 5; bases outside the gene matches: 2. Germline values: CDR1 MDHEN, CDR2 SYDVKM. The CDR3 covers 12 residues. The CDR3 DNA sequence: TGTGCCAGCAGTATGGACAGGGACGAGCAGTACTTC. Amino acids: CASSMDRDEQYF.

The sample holds many counts of this clonotype. This chain connects TRBV7-9 to TRBJ2-1; 8 positions match TRBD1. The CDR3 consists of 17 residues. The trim removed 5 bases at V and 7 bases at J, leaving 16 bases unmatched. Germline V gene data show CDR1 as SEHNR and CDR2 as FQNEAQ (reference sequence). The CDR3 is CASSPPPPGGASNEQFF. In DNA, the CDR3 is TGTGCCAGCAGCCCACCCCCCCCAGGGGGCGCAAGTAATGAGCAGTTCTTC.